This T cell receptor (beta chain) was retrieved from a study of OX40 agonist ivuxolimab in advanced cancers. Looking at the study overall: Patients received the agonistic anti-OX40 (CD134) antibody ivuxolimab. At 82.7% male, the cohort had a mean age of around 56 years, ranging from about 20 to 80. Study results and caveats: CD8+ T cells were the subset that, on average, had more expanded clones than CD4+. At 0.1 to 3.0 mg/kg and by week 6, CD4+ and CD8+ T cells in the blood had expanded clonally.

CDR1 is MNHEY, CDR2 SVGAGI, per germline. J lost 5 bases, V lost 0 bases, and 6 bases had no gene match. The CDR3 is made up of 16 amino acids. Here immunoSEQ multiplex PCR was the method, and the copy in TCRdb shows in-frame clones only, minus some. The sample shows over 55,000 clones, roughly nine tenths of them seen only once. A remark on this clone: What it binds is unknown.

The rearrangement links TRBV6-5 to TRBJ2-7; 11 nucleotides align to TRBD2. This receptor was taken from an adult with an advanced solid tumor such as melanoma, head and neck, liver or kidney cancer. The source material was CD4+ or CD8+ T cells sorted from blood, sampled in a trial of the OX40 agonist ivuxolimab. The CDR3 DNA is TGTGCCAGCAGTTACTCCTCACTAGCGGGAGACCACGAGCAGTACTTC. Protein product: CASSYSSLAGDHEQYF.